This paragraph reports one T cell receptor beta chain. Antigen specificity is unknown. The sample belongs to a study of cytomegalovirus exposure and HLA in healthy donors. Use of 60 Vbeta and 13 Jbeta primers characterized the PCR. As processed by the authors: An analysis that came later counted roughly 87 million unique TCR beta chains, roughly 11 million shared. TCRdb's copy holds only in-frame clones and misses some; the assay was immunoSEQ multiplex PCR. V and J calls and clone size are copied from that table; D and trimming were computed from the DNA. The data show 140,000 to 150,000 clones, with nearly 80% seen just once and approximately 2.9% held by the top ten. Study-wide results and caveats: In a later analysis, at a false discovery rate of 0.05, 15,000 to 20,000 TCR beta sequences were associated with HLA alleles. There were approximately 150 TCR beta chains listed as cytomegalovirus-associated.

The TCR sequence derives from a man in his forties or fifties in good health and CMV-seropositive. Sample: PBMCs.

The CDR3 DNA sequence: TGTGCCAGCAGCTTAGGCCCCTGGGCCGGACAGATAGGCACAGATACGCAGTATTTT. This encodes CASSLGPWAGQIGTDTQYF. The V call is TRBV11-3, the J call TRBJ2-3; TRBD1 is a possible D gene (6 bases). Germline CDR1 and CDR2: SGHNT and YENEEA. This CDR3 has 19 amino acids. V lost 1 base, J lost 1 base, and 21 bases lay in between.